These 18 T cell receptor beta chains were all obtained from the same sample, sequenced in a study of blood T cell repertoires in COVID-19. Some clones are missing from TCRdb's copy, which holds only in-frame ones; the method was immunoSEQ multiplex PCR. In the table there are roughly 80,000 clones, more than 80% of which are singletons. The sequencing sample was made of peripheral blood. The source of these receptors is a woman older than 75 with acute or convalescent COVID-19.

This sequence joins TRBV5-1 and TRBJ2-2; tentative D call: TRBD2 (5 bases). Germline V gene lookup returns CDR1 SGHRS and CDR2 YFSETQ. The CDR3 has 16 residues. Deletions cut 0 bases from V and 0 bases from J, with 9 bases between. CDR3 in amino acids: CASSLVRETNTGELFF. The CDR3 bases are TGCGCCAGCAGCTTGGTTAGGGAGACGAACACCGGGGAGCTGTTTTTT.

The chain carries TRBV24-1 and TRBJ2-7; a weak D match, TRBD1 (5 bases). Germline CDR1 reads KGHDR; CDR2 reads SFDVKD. V lost 5 bases, J lost 6 bases, and 13 bases lay in between. The CDR3 contains 13 residues. The CDR3 nucleotides read TGTGCCACCAGTGTGGGTGACAGAACCGAGCAGTACTTC. It is translated as CATSVGDRTEQYF.

The table lists this clone with a count of one. This sequence joins TRBV29-1 and TRBJ2-5, with D tentatively TRBD2 (5 bases). The germline gives CDR1 SQVTM, CDR2 ANQGSEA. The germline V and J ends were trimmed by 3 bases and 4 bases, with 12 bases remaining between them. This CDR3 has 13 residues. CDR3 region: CSVDKAGRETQYF. CDR3 in DNA: TGCAGCGTTGATAAGGCGGGTCGAGAGACCCAGTACTTC.

The gene calls are TRBV5-1 and TRBJ2-1; 7 nucleotides agree with TRBD1. Germline-derived CDR1 and CDR2 are SGHRS and YFSETQ. This CDR3 is built from 13 residues. V shed 4 bases, J shed 8 bases, and the junction held 6 bases outside the gene matches. The CDR3 sequence is CASSIGQVDEQFF. The DNA for the CDR3 is TGCGCCAGCAGCATTGGACAGGTCGATGAGCAGTTCTTC.

This clone was detected only once. The gene calls are TRBV18 and TRBJ1-2; D may be TRBD1 (5 bases). This CDR3 spans 14 amino acids. V was clipped by 3 bases and J by 2 bases, with 10 bases between them. The germline V gene has CDR1 KGHSH and CDR2 LQKENI. In nucleotides, the CDR3 is TGTGCCAGCTCACCGTCCAGGGAAAACTATGGCTACACCTTC. Amino acid sequence: CASSPSRENYGYTF.

This clone was detected once. The chain combines TRBV6-5 with TRBJ2-2; 8 bases are a match to TRBD2. This CDR3 spans 16 amino acids. V lost 4 bases to trimming and J lost 0 bases; unmatched junction nucleotides: 4. Germline assignment: CDR1 MNHEY and CDR2 SVGAGI. The CDR3 DNA reads TGTGCCAGCAGTTCTCGGGGGGGTGCGAACACCGGGGAGCTGTTTTTT. Translating gives CASSSRGGANTGELFF.

The CDR3 spells CASSGTSGRSSYEQYF. The CDR3 nucleotides are TGTGCCAGCTCCGGGACTAGCGGGAGGAGCTCCTACGAGCAGTACTTC. The chain couples TRBV18 to TRBJ2-7; TRBD2 aligns across 15 bases. Germline loops: CDR1 KGHSH, CDR2 LQKENI. This CDR3 contains 16 residues. V lost 6 bases to trimming and J lost 0 bases; unmatched junction nucleotides: 3. Filled out from reference TRBV18 and TRBJ2-7, the complete variable domain reads NAGVMQNPRHLVRRRGQEARLRCSPMKGHSHVYWYRQLPEEGLKFMVYLQKENIIDESGMPKERFSAEFPKEGPSILRIQQVVRGDSAAYFCASSGTSGRSSYEQYFGPGTRLTVT.

This chain joins TRBV15 and TRBJ2-3; the D gene is possibly TRBD2 (6 bases). The germline V gene has CDR1 LNHNV and CDR2 YYDKDF (reference sequence). This CDR3 is built from 14 residues. The V end lost 11 bases, the J end lost 0 bases, and 15 bases lay between the germline ends. The CDR3 here is CASGYGGSTDTQYF. In DNA form, the CDR3 reads TGTGCCTCTGGTTATGGGGGGAGCACAGATACGCAGTATTTT.

In the case of this clone: This sample includes further DNA sequences coding for the same CDR3. The V and J genes are TRBV7-2 and TRBJ2-5; 12 bases are a match to TRBD2. Germline V lookup: CDR1 SGHTA, CDR2 FQGNSA. This CDR3 contains 16 residues. With 3 bases clipped from V and 4 bases from J, the junction kept 6 bases outside the gene matches. The CDR3 sequence: CASSLTSGRTGETQYF. In nucleotides, the CDR3 is TGTGCCAGCAGCTTGACTAGCGGGAGAACCGGAGAGACCCAGTACTTC.

V and J are TRBV4-2 and TRBJ1-2; 7 positions match TRBD1. Trimming removed 4 bases from V and 0 bases from J; junction bases left unmatched: 5. CDR1 and CDR2 (germline): LGHNA, YNFKEQ. The CDR3 runs 15 residues. The CDR3: CASSPRGQTNYGYTF. Here the CDR3 DNA reads TGTGCCAGCAGCCCTAGGGGGCAGACTAACTATGGCTACACCTTC.

The chain links TRBV7-9 to TRBJ2-1; D perhaps matches TRBD2 (6 bases). The CDR3 sequence is 15 residues long. Germline values: CDR1 SEHNR, CDR2 FQNEAQ (reference sequence). The ends were cut back, 7 bases at V and 1 base at J, with 14 bases in the middle. CDR3 nucleotides: TGTGCCAGCACCCAGGGTCGGGAGTCCTACAATGAGCAGTTCTTC. Its translation is CASTQGRESYNEQFF. The whole variable domain, remainder taken from reference TRBV7-9 and TRBJ2-1, is DTGVSQNPRHKITKRGQNVTFRCDPISEHNRLYWYRQTLGQGPEFLTYFQNEAQLEKSRLLSDRFSAERPKGSFSTLEIQRTEQGDSAMYLCASTQGRESYNEQFFGPGTRLTVL.

The chain employs TRBV12-3 or TRBV12-4 and TRBJ2-5; D is undetermined. This CDR3 has 12 residues. V was trimmed by 5 bases and J by 4 bases, leaving 8 bases between them. This CDR3 is CASSLLGETQYF. The CDR3 coding sequence is TGTGCCAGCAGTCTGCTAGGAGAGACCCAGTACTTC.

The chain employs TRBV7-8 and TRBJ1-5; perhaps TRBD1 as D (6 bases). V lost 5 bases, J lost 10 bases, and 12 bases lay in between. The CDR3 runs to 12 residues. The germline V gene encodes CDR1 SGHVS and CDR2 FQNEAQ. CDR3 DNA: TGTGCCAGCAGCGACAGGAAAGGTCCCCAGCATTTT. Encoded protein: CASSDRKGPQHF.

The rearrangement links TRBV5-1 to TRBJ2-7, with a tentative D call TRBD2 (6 bases). V shed 1 base and J shed 0 bases, with 17 bases lying between them. Per germline, CDR1 SGHRS and CDR2 YFSETQ. The CDR3 is 17 residues long. The CDR3 sequence: CASSLTGSGLSSYEQYF. In DNA, the CDR3 is TGCGCCAGCAGCTTGACTGGCTCGGGACTCAGCTCCTACGAGCAGTACTTC.

The CDR3: CASRLLTSGYEQYF. In DNA, the CDR3 is TGTGCCAGCAGACTTCTGACTAGCGGCTACGAGCAGTACTTC. The chain joins TRBV27 to TRBJ2-7; 9 nucleotides match TRBD2. Germline V gene sequence: CDR1 MNHEY, CDR2 SMNVEV (reference sequence). CDR3 length equals 14 residues. Losses at the gene ends were 6 bases for V and 3 bases for J; bases not matched to a gene: 6.

The chain couples TRBV7-2 to TRBJ2-3, with unresolved D. The CDR3 length is 15 residues. The germline V gene has CDR1 SGHTA and CDR2 FQGNSA. V gave up 5 bases and J gave up 0 bases, with 12 bases separating them. CDR3 sequence reads: CASSLRQLSTDTQYF. The CDR3 DNA is TGTGCCAGCAGCCTACGACAACTTAGCACAGATACGCAGTATTTT.

The V and J genes are TRBV5-1 and TRBJ2-3, with 7 bases lining up with TRBD1. J was trimmed by 3 bases and V by 3 bases; bases with no gene match: 4. Germline V gene data show CDR1 as SGHRS and CDR2 as YFSETQ. The CDR3 is made up of 14 amino acids. The CDR3 here is CASSSTGNTDTQYF. The CDR3 nucleotides are TGCGCCAGCAGCTCGACAGGGAATACAGATACGCAGTATTTT.

The chain is built from TRBV9 and TRBJ2-3; 7 bases are shared with TRBD2. Germline values: CDR1 SGDLS, CDR2 YYNGEE. The V and J ends lost 1 base and 6 bases, in that order; junction bases with no gene match: 8. CDR3 length equals 15 residues. In nucleotides, the CDR3 is TGTGCCAGCAGCGTATTGGGCGGGAGTATCGATACGCAGTATTTT. This sequence encodes CASSVLGGSIDTQYF. Variable domain in full (rest from reference TRBV9 and TRBJ2-3): DSGVTQTPKHLITATGQRVTLRCSPRSGDLSVYWYQQSLDQGLQFLIQYYNGEERAKGNILERFSAQQFPDLHSELNLSSLELGDSALYFCASSVLGGSIDTQYFGPGTRLTVL.